This T cell receptor (beta chain) was sequenced for a study of CXCR3-negative and CXCR3-positive naive CD8 T cells. Study-wide results and limits: Comparison of naive cells showed more hydrophobic TRB CDR3s in CXCR3-positive than in CXCR3-negative naive cells.

The germline gives CDR1 ENHRY, CDR2 SYGVKD. CDR3 size: 15 residues. With regard to this clonotype: The antigen is undetermined.

It was by 5' RACE with UMI labels that the TRB cDNA libraries were prepared. From the 5' RACE reads, TCRdb lists one entry per CDR3 protein and no DNA. Its table records approximately 120,000 distinct CDR3 sequences. V usage is TRBV10-3 and J usage is TRBJ1-1. This TCR was recovered from a human donor in good health. Some clones in this sample may be carry-over from other donors' samples. The sequenced sample consisted of naive CXCR3+ CD8+ T cells from blood. Subset: CD45RO-CCR7+CD27+CD95- naive CD8+ T cells expressing CXCR3 (TNR3+). CDR3 loop: CAISDGGLWTPEAFF.